The source of this T cell receptor (beta chain) is a study of cytomegalovirus exposure and HLA in healthy donors (dated by TCRdb to the late 2010s). Background on the whole study: An earlier analysis of some 500 of the donors reported approximately 290 Gb of sequence data and 100 million to 130 million unique TCR beta sequences from roughly 180 million T cells. An early release covering about 600 HLA-typed donors comprised about 300 gigabases of sequencing data and around 85 million unique TCR sequences. Of the roughly 390 genotyped donors, about 80% fell in the genetic ancestry cluster associated with self-reported Caucasian donors. The aim of the study was to test whether cataloging public T cell receptors could identify signatures of past pathogen exposure. The study used immunosequencing to profile the T cell repertoires of more than 650 subjects and linked those repertoires to cytomegalovirus serostatus. Along with the approximately 620-subject first cohort, a separate validation cohort of more than 90 different subjects was used. High-throughput TCR immunosequencing, statistical association of individual TCRs with disease status, and machine learning were combined to predict cytomegalovirus infection status. A later analysis re-examined previously published TCR beta repertoires from roughly 720 donors and added high-resolution HLA genotyping to investigate patterns of TCR occurrence. Rather than drawing on any new phenotypic data, the later analysis identified candidate immune exposures from TCR beta sequences and the way those sequences occurred across donors. An earlier analysis of fewer than 750 of the donors used high-throughput TCR beta sequencing to judge whether each TCR beta V gene segment behaved as functional or pseudogenic. Donor age, sex, ethnicity and CMV serostatus were compiled alongside the repertoire data. Genome-wide SNP genotypes for about 60% of the roughly 670 donors were used in a later genetic analysis, which treated that subset as a discovery cohort. All discovery cohort repertoires had been generated using a single sequencing platform. HLA typing included class I and class II loci at four-digit resolution. The number of typed donors differed by locus: roughly 620-640 for A, B, C, DRB1 and DQB1; roughly 510 for DQA1; around 580 for DPA1; and about 450 for DPB1. Roughly 5 DR-DQ haplotypes were treated as single units for association and clustering because of strong linkage in the cohort. Among some 400 genotyped donors of the cohort, an average of around 250,000 unique TCR beta nucleotide sequences was sequenced per donor, of which roughly 17% were non-productive.

The cohort was made up of approximately 670 healthy bone marrow donors. At the time of sampling, all cohort members were nominally healthy, though unrecorded immune exposures were likely present. The donor tested CMV seronegative, placing the donor among the roughly 350 seronegative members of the cohort. A peripheral blood sample was provided by each donor, and peripheral blood mononuclear cells were used for TCR beta sequencing. The Qiagen DNeasy Blood Extraction Kit was used to extract genomic DNA from the blood cell samples. The method was the immunoSEQ multiplex PCR assay. The multiplex PCR relied on a mix of 60 forward primers for TCR Vbeta segments and 13 reverse primers for TCR Jbeta segments. The CDR3 region of rearranged TCR beta genes was amplified from genomic DNA with a multiplex PCR assay. Amplified TCR beta libraries were sequenced as 87-base-pair reads on the Illumina HiSeq System. The published analysis was carried out like this. Across the roughly 600 repertoires, a later analysis counted 78 million or so unique TCR beta chains, roughly 11 million of which were shared by at least two donors. To remove PCR and sequencing errors, raw reads were error-corrected and collapsed into unique sequences using a nearest-neighbor algorithm that merged closely related sequences. CDR3 sequences were aligned to IMGT reference sequences to assign V, D and J gene segments. For a sequence to be retained, at least a six-nucleotide match to both a V gene segment and a J gene segment was required. Rearrangements were classified as productive when the CDR3 lacked stop codons and remained in frame with V and J, and all other rearrangements were classified as non-productive. Following IMGT convention, CDR3 was defined as the stretch from the second conserved V-encoded cysteine to the conserved J-encoded phenylalanine. In an earlier analysis of roughly 610 of the donors, sequences lacking an unambiguous match to a single V gene segment were excluded. In an earlier analysis of several hundred of the donors, V segments were called functional above 56.7% productive rearrangements and were called segregating when the between-donor standard deviation exceeded 5%. A statistical classification framework was built for diagnosing cytomegalovirus status from the catalog of TCR beta chain sequences. In a later analysis, V and J genes were assigned by comparing TCR nucleotide sequences against IMGT/GENE-DB human TR gene sequences. In a later analysis, CDR3 sequences and most-parsimonious VDJ recombination scenarios were assigned using the TCRdist pipeline. A later analysis defined each TCR beta chain by its CDR3 amino acid sequence plus V-gene family, and excluded reads lacking a unique V-gene family. In a later analysis, approximately 640 highly shared, low-generation-probability nucleotide sequences were removed to address suspected cross-contamination and a sequencing artifact. For each public chain, a later analysis derived a clonal expansion index from normalized ranks of inferred template counts within each repertoire. In a later analysis, generation probabilities were computed using a VDJ recombination model fitted to out-of-frame rearrangements, and the results were checked against IGoR. In a later analysis, TCR-TCR, TCR-HLA and TCR-CMV co-occurrence was scored with hypergeometric tests, and a repertoire-size bias correction was applied to TCR pairs. To estimate false discovery rates, a later analysis permuted the HLA or CMV assignments 20 times. A later analysis grouped co-occurring TCRs with DBSCAN, adding TCRdist sequence similarity when clustering within HLA-allele-positive subsets. Repertoires with fewer than 30,000 or more than 120,000 public chains, plus five repertoires with anomalous nucleotide sharing, were excluded from co-occurrence clustering. As stored in TCRdb, this immuneACCESS dataset retains in-frame rearrangements with V and J assigned. A fraction of the clones does not appear; measured against another copy, unresolved V genes explain less than half of the discrepancy, and the remainder lacks a known reason. V and J calls plus clone size are reproduced from that table; the DNA served to infer D and trimming. The table for this sample lists more than 70,000 clones. The biggest ten clones account for approximately 1.6% of the sample.

The CDR3 covers 13 residues, taking in both the cysteine and the phenylalanine. Just the 39-base CDR3 DNA is kept, in frame starting at base 1. A distance of 12 bases separates the germline ends of V and J, which lose 3 bases and 7 bases respectively. Looking up the germline V gene yields CDR1 SGHTA and CDR2 FQGNSA. The paper as a whole reports these results and caveats: A later analysis found that TCR association rates varied across HLA loci, with DRB1 alleles showing the most associated TCRs and HLA-C alleles the fewest. Because counts were too low, some 16 rarely observed V segments, including chromosome 9 orphons, were excluded from the earlier analysis of around 640 of the donors. Because the 87-base-pair reads could not distinguish some IMGT-functional V segments, including TRBV6-2 and TRBV6-3, those segments were excluded. The study gave a list of more than 150 TCR beta chains associated with cytomegalovirus. Linkage disequilibrium might explain the correlated functional status among segregating V segments, but an unknown experimental factor could not be ruled out. Assigning TCR associations to individual alleles was difficult when HLA alleles, especially DR and DQ, strongly co-occurred. A cluster of highly shared sequence variants was judged likely to be a technical artifact of the sequencing pipeline. Only TCR beta chains were sequenced in this cohort, and the absence of alpha or paired-chain data limited detectable features. Because some donors lacked HLA typing at each locus, the association tests relied only on the typed subset. A further reported finding was that TCR beta sequences accurately predicted the HLA-A and HLA-B alleles for most subjects in the first cohort. In a later genetic analysis, fewer N-insertions in productive TCRs were reported among donors in an Asian-associated ancestry cluster than the roughly 700-donor mean. Cytomegalovirus status was reported to be diagnosed by the classifier with high specificity and sensitivity in both the original and validation cohorts. A later genetic analysis associated a missense DCLRE1C variant with V-gene and J-gene trimming of TCR beta chains, and an independent cohort replicated the association. Specific HLA alleles were associated with 18,000 or so TCR beta sequences at a false discovery rate of 0.05 in a later analysis. In an earlier analysis of some 540 of the donors, most TCR beta V segments appeared in productive rearrangements about 87% or about 30% of the time, broadly matching IMGT annotations. Immune exposure information for the cohort was limited to CMV serostatus. A few of the identified cytomegalovirus-associated TCR beta chains were confirmed in vitro to be specific for cytomegalovirus antigens. In a later analysis, HLA-associated TCR beta chains showed more clonal expansion and lower generation probabilities than non-associated chains that were equally common. Across donors, most TCR sequences were observed very rarely, whereas some public TCRs were present in many individuals. Roughly uniform sequencing depth across donors was assumed in presence/absence analyses, although this assumption may not hold. According to a later analysis, parvovirus B19, influenza, CMV and Epstein-Barr virus appeared linked to several top co-occurrence clusters. The authors suggested that the approach could potentially be generalized to other disease states and immunological phenotypes. In a later analysis, most CMV-associated TCR beta chains were found to appear HLA-restricted, with HLA associations seemingly driven largely by CMV exposure.

Concerning this clone: Its binding antigen is unknown.

The chain is encoded by TRBV7-2 joined to TRBJ1-1; a tentative D match to TRBD1 spans 6 bases. Sequenced input: PBMCs. The TCR sequence derives from a woman in her fifties or sixties in good health and CMV-seronegative. The CDR3 has the sequence CASSLGAAREAFF. The nucleotides are TGTGCCAGCAGCTTGGGGGCAGCCCGTGAAGCTTTCTTT.